The 2 T cell receptor beta chains reported below all come from one sample, sequenced in a study of blood T cell repertoires in COVID-19. The method was immunoSEQ multiplex PCR; TCRdb's version includes in-frame clones alone and lacks a portion of them. Altogether roughly 76,000 clones are present, approximately 90% being singletons, with the ten largest covering under 1.5%. Material for sequencing was PBMCs or T cells enriched from blood (not recorded which). The origin of the receptors is a woman between 50 and 59 years old with acute COVID-19.

The gene calls are TRBV5-1 and TRBJ1-3; no firm D call. With 0 bases removed from V and 4 bases from J, the gap between germline ends came to 14 bases. Germline V gene lookup returns CDR1 SGHRS and CDR2 YFSETQ. The CDR3 runs 16 residues. CDR3 DNA: TGCGCCAGCAGCTTGGTGGGCCCATCGCGAGGAAACACCATATATTTT. It codes for CASSLVGPSRGNTIYF.

The J gene is TRBJ1-1, the V gene TRBV12-3 or TRBV12-4; D not certain. V lost 4 bases to trimming and J lost 3 bases, with 6 bases between them. The CDR3 is 12 amino acids. The CDR3 here is CASSSDYTEAFF. CDR3 bases: TGTGCCAGCAGTTCAGACTACACTGAAGCTTTCTTT.